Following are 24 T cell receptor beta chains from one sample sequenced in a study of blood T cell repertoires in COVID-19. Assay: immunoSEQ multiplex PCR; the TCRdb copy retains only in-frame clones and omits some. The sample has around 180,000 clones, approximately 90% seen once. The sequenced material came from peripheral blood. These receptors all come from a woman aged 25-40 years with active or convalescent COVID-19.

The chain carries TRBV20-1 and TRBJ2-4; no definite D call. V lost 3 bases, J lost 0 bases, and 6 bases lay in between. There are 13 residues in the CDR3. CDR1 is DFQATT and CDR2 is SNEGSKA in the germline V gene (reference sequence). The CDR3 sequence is CSASPGAKNIQYF. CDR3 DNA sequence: TGCAGTGCTAGTCCAGGAGCCAAAAACATTCAGTACTTC.

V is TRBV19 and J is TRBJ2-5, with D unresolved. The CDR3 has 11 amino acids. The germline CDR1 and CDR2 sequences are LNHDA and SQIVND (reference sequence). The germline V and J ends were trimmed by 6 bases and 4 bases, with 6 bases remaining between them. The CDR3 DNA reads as TGTGCCAGTAGGAACGGAGAGACCCAGTACTTC. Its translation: CASRNGETQYF.

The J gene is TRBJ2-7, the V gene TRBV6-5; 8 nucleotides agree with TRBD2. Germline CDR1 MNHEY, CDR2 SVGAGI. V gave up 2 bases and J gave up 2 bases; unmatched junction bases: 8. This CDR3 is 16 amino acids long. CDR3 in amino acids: CASSYTGTRSAYEQYF. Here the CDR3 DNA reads TGTGCCAGCAGTTACACCGGGACTAGATCGGCCTACGAGCAGTACTTC.

CDR3 region: CASSLQGSSDTEAFF. The CDR3 DNA sequence: TGTGCCAGCAGCCTCCAAGGGAGTTCCGATACTGAAGCTTTCTTT. The V gene is TRBV9, the J gene TRBJ1-1; D is uncertain. Trimming removed 4 bases at V and 5 bases at J, with 18 bases between. This CDR3 has 15 amino acids. Germline V gene data show CDR1 as SGDLS and CDR2 as YYNGEE.

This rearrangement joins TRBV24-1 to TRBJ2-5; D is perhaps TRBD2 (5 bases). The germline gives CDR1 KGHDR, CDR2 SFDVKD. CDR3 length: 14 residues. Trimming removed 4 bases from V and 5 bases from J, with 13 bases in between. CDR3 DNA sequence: TGTGCCACCAGTGACACGGGAAGGGATGAGACCCAGTACTTC. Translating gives CATSDTGRDETQYF.

The CDR3 DNA is TGTGCCAGTAGTAGGGGGAGACAGGAAAACATTCAGTACTTC. Translating it yields CASSRGRQENIQYF. V usage is TRBV19 and J usage is TRBJ2-4, with D maybe TRBD1 (6 bases). The CDR3 consists of 14 residues. Germline V lookup: CDR1 LNHDA, CDR2 SQIVND (reference sequence). With 4 bases removed from V and 5 bases from J, the gap between germline ends came to 12 bases. Full variable domain (remainder filled in from reference TRBV19 and TRBJ2-4): DGGITQSPKYLFRKEGQNVTLSCEQNLNHDAMYWYRQDPGQGLRLIYYSQIVNDFQKGDIAEGYSVSREKKESFPLTVTSAQKNPTAFYLCASSRGRQENIQYFGAGTRLSVL.

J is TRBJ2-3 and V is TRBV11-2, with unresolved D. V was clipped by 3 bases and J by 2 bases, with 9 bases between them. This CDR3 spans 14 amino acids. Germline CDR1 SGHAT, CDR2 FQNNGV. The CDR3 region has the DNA TGTGCCAGCAGCTTGACACCCCACACAGATACGCAGTATTTT. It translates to CASSLTPHTDTQYF.

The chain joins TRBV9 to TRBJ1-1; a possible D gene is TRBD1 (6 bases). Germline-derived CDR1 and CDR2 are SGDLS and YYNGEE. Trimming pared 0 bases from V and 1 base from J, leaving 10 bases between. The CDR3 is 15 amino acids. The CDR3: CASSVGGRGNTEAFF. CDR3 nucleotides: TGTGCCAGCAGCGTAGGGGGCAGGGGGAACACTGAAGCTTTCTTT.

This CDR3 is CASSQPGTGGASEAFF. DNA for the CDR3: TGTGCCAGCAGCCAGCCCGGGACAGGGGGCGCCTCTGAAGCTTTCTTT. This chain joins TRBV4-2 and TRBJ1-1; 12 positions agree with TRBD1. The CDR3 spans 16 residues. V trimming: 3 bases; J trimming: 6 bases; junction bases outside the gene matches: 8. Germline V CDR1 and CDR2: LGHNA, YNFKEQ.

The CDR3 bases are TGTGCCAGCAGTGAAGCTGCGGGGGTCTATGGCTACACCTTC. This encodes CASSEAAGVYGYTF. The rearrangement joins TRBV6-1 to TRBJ1-2, with D maybe TRBD1 (5 bases). Germline V lookup: CDR1 MNHNS, CDR2 SASEGT. This CDR3 spans 14 amino acids. The V and J ends lost 0 bases and 4 bases respectively, with 9 bases between them.

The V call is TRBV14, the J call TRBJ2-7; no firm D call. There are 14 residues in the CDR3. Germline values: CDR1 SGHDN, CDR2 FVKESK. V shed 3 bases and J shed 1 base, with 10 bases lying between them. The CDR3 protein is CASSHGGTSYEQYF. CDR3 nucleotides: TGTGCCAGCAGCCACGGCGGCACATCCTACGAGCAGTACTTC.

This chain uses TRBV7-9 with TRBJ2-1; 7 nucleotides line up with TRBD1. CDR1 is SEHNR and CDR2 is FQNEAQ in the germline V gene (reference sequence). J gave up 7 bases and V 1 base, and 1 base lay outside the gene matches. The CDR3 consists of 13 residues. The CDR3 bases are TGTGCCAGCAGCTTAGGGGGACAGAATGAGCAGTTCTTC. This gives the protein CASSLGGQNEQFF.

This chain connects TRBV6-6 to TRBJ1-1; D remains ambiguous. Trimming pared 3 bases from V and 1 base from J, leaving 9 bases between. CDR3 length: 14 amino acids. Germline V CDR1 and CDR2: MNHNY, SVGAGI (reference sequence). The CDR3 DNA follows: TGTGCCAGCAGTTATGATATCGGGAACACTGAAGCTTTCTTT. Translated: CASSYDIGNTEAFF.

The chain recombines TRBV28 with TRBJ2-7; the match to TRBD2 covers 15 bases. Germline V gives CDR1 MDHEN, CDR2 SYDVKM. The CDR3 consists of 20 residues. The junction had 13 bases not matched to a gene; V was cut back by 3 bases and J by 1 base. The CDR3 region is CASSLPRTSGRVRGSYEQYF. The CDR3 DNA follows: TGTGCCAGCAGTTTGCCCCGGACTAGCGGGAGGGTTAGGGGGTCCTACGAGCAGTACTTC. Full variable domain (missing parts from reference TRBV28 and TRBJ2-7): DVKVTQSSRYLVKRTGEKVFLECVQDMDHENMFWYRQDPGLGLRLIYFSYDVKMKEKGDIPEGYSVSREKKERFSLILESASTNQTSMYLCASSLPRTSGRVRGSYEQYFGPGTRLTVT.

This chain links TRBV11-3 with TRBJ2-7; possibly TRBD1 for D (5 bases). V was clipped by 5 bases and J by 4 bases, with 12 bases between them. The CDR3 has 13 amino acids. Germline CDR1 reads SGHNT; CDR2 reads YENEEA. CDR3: CASSADMKYEQYF. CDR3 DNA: TGTGCCAGCAGCGCGGACATGAAGTACGAGCAGTACTTC.

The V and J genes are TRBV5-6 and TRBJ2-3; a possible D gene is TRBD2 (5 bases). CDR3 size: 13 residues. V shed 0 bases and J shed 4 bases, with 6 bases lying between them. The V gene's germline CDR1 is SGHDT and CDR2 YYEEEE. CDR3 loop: CASSLGSADTQYF. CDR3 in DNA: TGTGCCAGCAGCTTGGGTAGCGCAGATACGCAGTATTTT.

The CDR3 nucleotides are TGTGCCAGCAGCTTAACAGGGGACTATGGCTACACCTTC. It yields the protein CASSLTGDYGYTF. V usage is TRBV7-9 and J usage is TRBJ1-2; 7 bases agree with TRBD1. V lost 2 bases, J lost 3 bases, and 0 bases stayed unmatched. CDR1 is SEHNR and CDR2 is FQNEAQ in the germline V gene (reference sequence). The CDR3 has 13 amino acids.

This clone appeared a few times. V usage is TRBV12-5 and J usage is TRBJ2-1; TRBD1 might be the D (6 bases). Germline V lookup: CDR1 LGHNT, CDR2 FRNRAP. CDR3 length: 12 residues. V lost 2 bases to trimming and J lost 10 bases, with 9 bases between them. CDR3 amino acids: CASGLTTGEQFF. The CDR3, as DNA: TGTGCTAGTGGTTTGACGACAGGAGAGCAGTTCTTC. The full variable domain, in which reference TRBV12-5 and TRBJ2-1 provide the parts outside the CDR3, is DARVTQTPRHKVTEMGQEVTMRCQPILGHNTVFWYRQTMMQGLELLAYFRNRAPLDDSGMPKDRFSAEMPDATLATLKIQPSEPRDSAVYFCASGLTTGEQFFGPGTRLTVL.

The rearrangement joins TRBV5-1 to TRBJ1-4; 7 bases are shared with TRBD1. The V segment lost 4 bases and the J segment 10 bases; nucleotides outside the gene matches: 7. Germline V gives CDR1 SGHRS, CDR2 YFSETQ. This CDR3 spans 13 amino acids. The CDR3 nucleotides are TGCGCCAGCAGCGGCGGACAGGCTCCAAAACTGTTTTTT. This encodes CASSGGQAPKLFF.

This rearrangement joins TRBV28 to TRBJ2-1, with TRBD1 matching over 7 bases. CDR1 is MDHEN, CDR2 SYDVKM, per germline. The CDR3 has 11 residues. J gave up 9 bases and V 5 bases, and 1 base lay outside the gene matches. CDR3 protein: CASSDRAEQFF. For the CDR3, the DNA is TGTGCCAGCAGTGACAGGGCTGAGCAGTTCTTC.

The CDR3, as DNA: TGTGCCAGCGCGGGAGTAGGTGAGCAGTACTTC. This encodes CASAGVGEQYF. The chain carries TRBV6-5 and TRBJ2-7, with 7 bases aligning to TRBD2. Looked up from germline, CDR1 is MNHEY and CDR2 is SVGAGI. The CDR3 spans 11 residues. With 8 bases clipped from V and 7 bases from J, the junction kept 5 bases outside the gene matches.

This CDR3 is CASSGTDYGYTF. Written as DNA, the CDR3 is TGTGCCAGCAGCGGGACAGACTATGGCTACACCTTC. The V call is TRBV6-5, the J call TRBJ1-2, with 7 bases that match TRBD1. J gave up 3 bases and V 6 bases, and 1 base lay outside the gene matches. The CDR3 covers 12 residues. CDR1 is MNHEY, CDR2 SVGAGI, per germline.

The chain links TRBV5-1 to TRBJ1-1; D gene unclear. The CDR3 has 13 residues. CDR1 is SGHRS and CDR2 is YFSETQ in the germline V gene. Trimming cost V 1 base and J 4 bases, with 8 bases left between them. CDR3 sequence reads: CASSLLYITEAFF. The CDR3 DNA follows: TGCGCCAGCAGCTTGCTGTACATCACTGAAGCTTTCTTT.

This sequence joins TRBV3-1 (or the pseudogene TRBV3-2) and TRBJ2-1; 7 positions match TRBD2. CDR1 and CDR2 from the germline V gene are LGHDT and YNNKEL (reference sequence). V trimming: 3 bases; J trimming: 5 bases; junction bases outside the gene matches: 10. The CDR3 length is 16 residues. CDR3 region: CASSHPGLQGDNEQFF. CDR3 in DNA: TGTGCCAGCAGCCACCCGGGACTACAAGGGGACAATGAGCAGTTCTTC.